One sample yielded the 14 T cell receptor beta chains listed below, sequenced in a study of post-analysis software for immune sequencing data. Unique molecular identifiers were carried by the TCR beta cDNA libraries. TCRdb called the PCR reads again in MiXCR, with one record for every CDR3 protein. In the table there are 170,000 or so distinct CDR3 sequences, approximately 30% of which are singletons. Study-wide findings and caveats: Five TRBV segments appeared more often in patients than in controls, and TRBV5-6, TRBV5-1 and TRBV20-1 were among these.

These receptors' targets are unknown. The sequenced material came from blood. These receptors originate from a girl between 10 and 17 years old with multiple sclerosis.

Notes on this clonotype: Being one base from a much bigger clone, this may be a read error. The CDR3 here is CSVLGTSRGCNEQFF. Here the CDR3 DNA reads TGCAGCGTCCTCGGGACTAGTAGGGGGTGCAATGAGCAGTTCTTC. The chain combines TRBV29-1 with TRBJ2-1; TRBD2 matches at 8 bases. This CDR3 spans 15 amino acids. Germline V gene data show CDR1 as SQVTM and CDR2 as ANQGSEA. V lost 6 bases to trimming and J lost 6 bases; unmatched junction nucleotides: 13.

This clonotype occurred many times. The chain couples TRBV7-9 to TRBJ2-7; D unclear. This CDR3 region has 16 residues. Trimming took off 5 bases at V and 3 bases at J, with 20 bases between the two ends. Germline V gives CDR1 SEHNR, CDR2 FQNEAQ (reference sequence). The chain's CDR3 is CASSLKVGNFVYEQYF. The CDR3 bases are TGTGCCAGCAGCCTTAAAGTAGGGAATTTCGTCTACGAGCAGTACTTC. Full variable domain (rest looked up from reference TRBV7-9 and TRBJ2-7): DTGVSQNPRHKITKRGQNVTFRCDPISEHNRLYWYRQTLGQGPEFLTYFQNEAQLEKSRLLSDRFSAERPKGSFSTLEIQRTEQGDSAMYLCASSLKVGNFVYEQYFGPGTRLTVT.

Comment on this clonotype: Given a much more abundant clone one base away, this may be a read error. CDR3 DNA sequence: TGTGCCATACAGGACTCTAGCGTAACAGATGCGCAGTATTTT. Amino acids: CAIQDSSVTDAQYF. J is TRBJ2-3 and V is TRBV10-3; tentatively, D is TRBD2 (6 bases). There are 14 residues in the CDR3. Germline values: CDR1 ENHRY, CDR2 SYGVKD.

The table lists this clonotype with many counts. The chain has TRBV4-1 and TRBJ1-4, with D hard to call. The V and J ends lost 6 bases and 10 bases respectively, with 12 bases between them. Germline V gives CDR1 MGHRA, CDR2 YSYEKL. The CDR3 contains 12 residues. CDR3 amino acids: CASRDAGTKLFF. Written as DNA, the CDR3 is TGCGCCAGCAGGGATGCAGGAACAAAACTGTTTTTT.

This clonotype showed up just a few times. V is TRBV20-1 and J is TRBJ2-3; 9 positions agree with TRBD2. Trimming removed 5 bases from V and 3 bases from J; junction bases left unmatched: 3. The CDR3 contains 13 residues. CDR1 and CDR2 (germline): DFQATT, SNEGSKA (reference sequence). DNA of the CDR3: TGCAGTGCTCCTAGCGGGACGACAGATACGCAGTATTTT. Encoded protein: CSAPSGTTDTQYF.

This clonotype has only one observation. The rearrangement uses TRBV6-1 and TRBJ2-1, with 14 bases fitting TRBD2. Germline-derived CDR1 and CDR2 are MNHNS and SASEGT. The CDR3 spans 16 residues. V was pared by 8 bases and J by 4 bases, with 7 bases of the junction left unmatched. The CDR3, as DNA: TGTGCCAGCGGGGGACTAGCGGGAGAGCCTTACAATGAGCAGTTCTTC. This encodes CASGGLAGEPYNEQFF.

The gene calls are TRBV5-1 and TRBJ2-1, with 10 bases lining up with TRBD2. V lost 4 bases and J lost 12; bases outside the gene matches: 4. The CDR3 has 12 residues. The V gene's germline CDR1 is SGHRS and CDR2 YFSETQ. CDR3 in amino acids: CASSPLAGRQFF. Here the CDR3 DNA reads TGCGCCAGCAGCCCACTAGCGGGGAGGCAGTTCTTC.

This clonotype was found many times. The CDR3 loop is CASSDSSPYNSPLHF. DNA for the CDR3: TGTGCCAGCAGTGACAGCAGTCCTTATAATTCACCCCTCCACTTT. The rearrangement joins TRBV6-5 to TRBJ1-6, with a weak D call TRBD1 (5 bases). The CDR3 has 15 residues. CDR1 MNHEY and CDR2 SVGAGI come from the germline V gene. Trimming removed 5 bases at V and 4 bases at J, with 12 bases between.

This clonotype was counted a few times. A much larger clone lies a single base off, so this may be a read error. The chain combines TRBV20-1 with TRBJ2-7; 8 bases line up with TRBD2. There are 15 residues in the CDR3. V lost 3 bases, J lost 7 bases, and 14 bases stayed unmatched. The germline gives CDR1 DFQATT, CDR2 SNEGSKA (reference sequence). CDR3 region: CSARSRGGTYNEQYF. CDR3 DNA: TGCAGTGCTAGGTCCCGGGGGGGGACTTACAATGAGCAGTACTTC.

Comment on this clonotype: This may be a read error: a much more frequent sequence differs by one nucleotide. The rearrangement joins TRBV4-1 to TRBJ2-7; possibly TRBD2 for D (5 bases). The CDR3 sequence is 14 residues long. Looked up from germline, CDR1 is MGHRA and CDR2 is YSYEKL. The CDR3 here is CASGQGGSPYEQYF. CDR3 bases: TGCGCCAGCGGCCAAGGCGGGTCTCCCTACGAGCAGTACTTC.

Ten or more counts support this clonotype. The chain couples TRBV29-1 to TRBJ2-6; 7 positions agree with TRBD2. This CDR3 spans 16 amino acids. CDR1 and CDR2 (germline): SQVTM, ANQGSEA. Trimming cost V 4 bases and J 0 bases; bases outside gene matches: 6. The CDR3 DNA follows: TGCAGCGTTGCGATGTGGGGGGGCTCTGGGGCCAACGTCCTGACTTTC. It is translated as CSVAMWGGSGANVLTF.

The CDR3 DNA reads TGCAGTGCTAGTTCGTTTGGCTTGAACACTGAAGCTTTCTTT. Protein: CSASSFGLNTEAFF. The chain carries TRBV20-1 and TRBJ1-1; unclear D gene. This CDR3 has 14 residues. Germline V gene sequence: CDR1 DFQATT, CDR2 SNEGSKA (reference sequence). The germline V and J ends were trimmed by 3 bases and 0 bases, with 11 bases remaining between them.

There are a few counts of this clonotype. Being one base from a much bigger clone, this may be a read error. J is TRBJ2-1 and V is TRBV29-1, with D perhaps TRBD2 (7 bases). Judging by the DNA end, TRBJ2-7 fits better; the J call may be wrong. The CDR3 sequence is 17 residues long. Germline-derived CDR1 and CDR2 are SQVTM and ANQGSEA. This chain's CDR3 is CSYEEGGGTRPYNEQYF. CDR3 bases: TGCAGCTACGAGGAAGGGGGAGGGACAAGACCCTACAATGAGCAGTACTTC.

This clonotype was seen repeatedly, ten times or more. The chain combines TRBV27 with TRBJ2-7, with D perhaps matching TRBD1 (5 bases). The V gene lost 3 bases and the J gene lost 2 bases, with 8 bases spanning the gap. The CDR3 sequence is 13 residues long. CDR1 and CDR2 from the germline V gene are MNHEY and SMNVEV (reference sequence). The chain's CDR3 is CASSFRRAYEQYF. CDR3 in DNA: TGTGCCAGCAGTTTTCGCAGGGCCTACGAGCAGTACTTC.